The clone carrying this T cell receptor (beta chain) was found a few times. Per the germline V gene, CDR1 is SQVTM and CDR2 is ANQGSEA. V lost 2 bases to trimming and J lost 0 bases, with 8 bases between them. The CDR3 contains 15 residues. This sample was taken from a study of cytomegalovirus exposure and HLA in healthy donors. Vbeta (60) and Jbeta (13) primers were used in the PCR. Sequencing used immunoSEQ multiplex PCR; TCRdb keeps in-frame clones, though not all of them. The data hold roughly 140,000 clones, with around 77% observed a single time. The clonotype comes from a woman aged 50 to 60 in good health and CMV-seronegative. The chain recombines TRBV29-1 with TRBJ2-6; D unclear. Sequencing was done on a sample of PBMCs. CDR3 region: CSVETRSSGANVLTF. CDR3 coding DNA: TGCAGCGTTGAAACGCGAAGCTCTGGGGCCAACGTCCTGACTTTC. Full variable domain (remainder filled in from reference TRBV29-1 and TRBJ2-6): SAVISQKPSRDICQRGTSLTIQCQVDSQVTMMFWYRQQPGQSLTLIATANQGSEATYESGFVIDKFPISRPNLTFSTLTVSNMSPEDSSIYLCSVETRSSGANVLTFGAGSRLTVL.